Listed here are 4 T cell receptor beta chains from one sample, sequenced in a study of cytomegalovirus exposure and HLA in healthy donors. PCR amplification relied on 60 Vbeta primers (plus 13 Jbeta primers). Produced via immunoSEQ multiplex PCR; TCRdb's table is partial and in-frame only. The sample consists of about 190,000 clones, under 85% of them appearing once. The sequencing sample was made of PBMCs. The receptors stem from a woman aged 50 to 60 in good health and CMV-seropositive.

The chain couples TRBV28 to TRBJ2-1, with D perhaps matching TRBD2 (6 bases). Germline V lookup: CDR1 MDHEN, CDR2 SYDVKM. The CDR3 sequence is 15 residues long. Trimming removed 6 bases at V and 4 bases at J, with 16 bases between. As DNA, the CDR3 is TGTGCCAGCAGCCCCGGGAGTGCCTCATACAATGAGCAGTTCTTC. It codes for CASSPGSASYNEQFF.

V usage is TRBV7-7 and J usage is TRBJ2-5; 7 bases align to TRBD2. The CDR3 totals 14 residues. Germline CDR1 is SSHAT and CDR2 is FNYEAQ (reference sequence). Trimming removed 2 bases from V and 7 bases from J; junction bases left unmatched: 7. CDR3 bases: TGTGCCAGCAGCTTAAGTCCGGGCGGGGGGACCCAGTACTTC. Protein product: CASSLSPGGGTQYF.

The chain recombines TRBV25-1 with TRBJ2-1; D may be TRBD2 (6 bases). CDR1 and CDR2 from the germline V gene are MGHDK and SYGVNS. Trimming took off 4 bases at V and 13 bases at J, with 11 bases between the two ends. The CDR3 consists of 11 residues. The chain's CDR3 is CASSVDGTQFF. In DNA, the CDR3 is TGTGCCAGCAGTGTAGACGGGACTCAGTTCTTC.

The rearrangement uses TRBV20-1 and TRBJ1-2; D ambiguous. The ends were cut back, 0 bases at V and 14 bases at J, with 13 bases in the middle. Per germline, CDR1 DFQATT and CDR2 SNEGSKA (reference sequence). The CDR3 sequence is 11 residues long. The CDR3 loop is CSAREHAPGTF. In nucleotides, the CDR3 is TGCAGTGCTAGAGAACACGCCCCGGGGACCTTC.